The rows below give T cell receptor beta chains drawn from one sample of a study of T-cell memory formation after mild COVID-19. From the 5' RACE reads, TCRdb called clonotypes with MiXCR, one entry per CDR3 protein. The sample contains fewer than 250,000 distinct CDR3 sequences, about 27% of which appear only once. Material: PBMCs or a T cell subset sorted from them (not recorded which). The receptors here all came from an adult woman who had mild COVID-19 (a few samples of this study predate the infection). Cell type and time point are not known. The CDR3 runs from the conserved cysteine through the conserved F or W. A D gene is named only where the DNA matches it firmly. Clone size, where shown, is once, few, many, or a class for clones that have expanded.

D: TRBD2; V: TRBV7-2; J: TRBJ2-7; size: few; DNA: TGTGCCAGCAGCGGTATAGCGGGATACGAGCAGTACTTC; CDR3: CASSGIAGYEQYF
D: -; V: TRBV6-6; J: TRBJ2-1; size: -; DNA: TGTGCCAGCAGTTACGGAGGGGGCGGAGCGCGGCCGGCGGAGCAGTTCTTC; CDR3: CASSYGGGGARPAEQFF
D: -; V: TRBV29-1; J: TRBJ2-1; size: few; DNA: TGCAGCTTCATGGGGCTAGCGTTGTACAATGAGCAGTTCTTC; CDR3: CSFMGLALYNEQFF
D: TRBD1; V: TRBV12-3/TRBV12-4; J: TRBJ2-5; size: few; DNA: TGTGCCAGCAGTCGGACAGGGGGTAGAGAGACCCAGTACTTC; CDR3: CASSRTGGRETQYF
D: -; V: TRBV11-2; J: TRBJ2-1; size: -; DNA: TGTGCCAGCAGCTTCAATAGAGGTGATGAGCAGTTCTTC; CDR3: CASSFNRGDEQFF
D: -; V: TRBV5-6; J: TRBJ2-4; size: few; DNA: TGTGCCAGCACAACCCGGCCTTTGGACATTCAGTACTTC; CDR3: CASTTRPLDIQYF
D: TRBD2; V: TRBV6-6; J: TRBJ2-7; size: few; DNA: TGTGCCAGCAGCCAGAGGTCTAGCGGGGGTTTCTACGAGCAGTACTTC; CDR3: CASSQRSSGGFYEQYF
D: TRBD2; V: TRBV5-1; J: TRBJ2-1; size: -; DNA: TGCGCCAGCAACGAGGGCGGGGGATACAATGAGCAGTTCTTC; CDR3: CASNEGGGYNEQFF
D: TRBD2; V: TRBV13; J: TRBJ2-7; size: -; DNA: TGTGCCAGCAGCTACGGGACTAGCGATTACGAGCAGTACTTC; CDR3: CASSYGTSDYEQYF
D: -; V: TRBV27; J: TRBJ2-7; size: few; DNA: TGTGCCAGCAGTTTAGGTCTCACAGTAAGGACCTACGAGCAGTACTTC; CDR3: CASSLGLTVRTYEQYF
D: -; V: TRBV6-6; J: TRBJ1-4; size: -; DNA: TGTGCCAGCAGATCCGCAGCAACTAATGAAAAACTGTTTTTT; CDR3: CASRSAATNEKLFF
D: TRBD2; V: TRBV7-2; J: TRBJ2-3; size: few; DNA: TGTGCCAGCAGCTTGGGGACTAGCGGGAGTACGCAGTATTTT; CDR3: CASSLGTSGSTQYF
D: -; V: TRBV29-1; J: TRBJ2-7; size: -; DNA: TGCAGCGCCACGGCGGCAGCAAACGAGCAGTACTTC; CDR3: CSATAAANEQYF
D: TRBD1; V: TRBV9; J: TRBJ2-6; size: few; DNA: TGTGCCAGCAGCGTGAGCACAGGGGGAAAAAGCTCTGGGGCCAACGTCCTGACTTTC; CDR3: CASSVSTGGKSSGANVLTF
D: -; V: TRBV19; J: TRBJ2-3; size: -; DNA: TGTGCCAGTAGTAGCGCCGAAGATAGCACAGATACGCAGTATTTT; CDR3: CASSSAEDSTDTQYF
D: -; V: TRBV12-3/TRBV12-4; J: TRBJ1-6; size: few; DNA: TGTGCCAGCAGTTCCCACGGGACCTCGGGCCCACCCCTCCACTTT; CDR3: CASSSHGTSGPPLHF
D: TRBD1; V: TRBV19; J: TRBJ1-5; size: many; DNA: TGTGCCAGTAGTACGGACAGGGGAAGTACTCAGCCCCAGCATTTT; CDR3: CASSTDRGSTQPQHF
D: -; V: TRBV30; J: TRBJ1-2; size: -; DNA: TGTGCCTGGAGTGTACGTTTCTATGGCTACACCTTC; CDR3: CAWSVRFYGYTF
D: TRBD2; V: TRBV13; J: TRBJ2-3; size: few; DNA: TGTGCCAGCAGCTCCCTAGCGGGGGGCTCTCTTAGCGATACGCAGTATTTT; CDR3: CASSSLAGGSLSDTQYF
D: -; V: TRBV3-1; J: TRBJ1-2; size: few; DNA: TGTGCCAGCAGCCCACGGACAGAGCCCTATGGCTACACCTTC; CDR3: CASSPRTEPYGYTF
D: -; V: TRBV3-1; J: TRBJ2-2; size: -; DNA: TGTGCCAGCAGCTACCACCTGGGGGACACCGGGGAGCTGTTTTTT; CDR3: CASSYHLGDTGELFF
D: -; V: TRBV29-1; J: TRBJ2-1; size: -; DNA: TGCAGCGTTGATGATAGCGGTCGAATAATGAGGGGGCAGTTCTTC; CDR3: CSVDDSGRIMRGQFF
D: -; V: TRBV11-3; J: TRBJ2-1; size: few; DNA: TGTGCCAGCAGCTTAGCCGGGCACGGCCTCTACAATGAGCAGTTCTTC; CDR3: CASSLAGHGLYNEQFF
D: -; V: TRBV4-2; J: TRBJ2-1; size: few; DNA: TGTGCCAGCAGCCAAACGAGCGGAAGCTCCTACAATGAGCAGTTCTTC; CDR3: CASSQTSGSSYNEQFF
D: -; V: TRBV24-1; J: TRBJ1-1; size: -; DNA: TGTGCCACCAGTGATTCAGGGATTGAAGCTTTCTTT; CDR3: CATSDSGIEAFF
D: TRBD1; V: TRBV7-6; J: TRBJ1-2; size: -; DNA: TGTGCCAGCAGCGCCACAGGGGGCGCTGGTCATGGCTACACCTTC; CDR3: CASSATGGAGHGYTF
D: -; V: TRBV11-2; J: TRBJ2-3; size: few; DNA: TGTGCCAGCAGCTTAGCGGGAGTACTCGGCACAGATACGCAGTATTTT; CDR3: CASSLAGVLGTDTQYF
D: -; V: TRBV7-8; J: TRBJ2-1; size: -; DNA: TGTGCCAGCAGCTTAGATCTGAGGGATGAGCAGTTCTTC; CDR3: CASSLDLRDEQFF
D: -; V: TRBV11-2; J: TRBJ1-1; size: -; DNA: TGTGCCAGCAGGATGGGGGGGGAAGAGCCTGAAGCTTTCTTT; CDR3: CASRMGGEEPEAFF
D: TRBD1; V: TRBV15; J: TRBJ2-2; size: -; DNA: TGTGCCACCAGCTACCTCGGACAGGGCGACACCGGGGAGCTGTTTTTT; CDR3: CATSYLGQGDTGELFF
D: -; V: TRBV29-1; J: TRBJ1-2; size: -; DNA: TGCAGCGTTGATCACGGATTATATGGCTACACCTTC; CDR3: CSVDHGLYGYTF
D: -; V: TRBV7-9; J: TRBJ2-2; size: many; DNA: TGTGCCAGCAGCTTAGACACCGGGGAGCTGTTTTTT; CDR3: CASSLDTGELFF
D: -; V: TRBV7-9; J: TRBJ2-5; size: -; DNA: TGTGCCAGCAGCCCCTGGGACCTCGGAGAGACCCAGTACTTC; CDR3: CASSPWDLGETQYF
D: -; V: TRBV2; J: TRBJ2-7; size: -; DNA: TGTGCCAGCAGGAACCGGGACGGGTCCTCCTACGAGCAGTACTTC; CDR3: CASRNRDGSSYEQYF
D: TRBD2; V: TRBV13; J: TRBJ2-7; size: few; DNA: TGTGCCAGCAGCGAGACCGGGACTAGCGGGTTCTACGAGCAGTACTTC; CDR3: CASSETGTSGFYEQYF
D: -; V: TRBV7-9; J: TRBJ2-1; size: medium-sized; DNA: TGTGCCAGCAGCCCGGGACTGGCTAGGAATGAGCAGTTCTTC; CDR3: CASSPGLARNEQFF
D: -; V: TRBV20-1; J: TRBJ1-2; size: -; DNA: TGCAGTGCTAGAGTGGCTAATCGGGTCTATGGCTACACCTTC; CDR3: CSARVANRVYGYTF
D: -; V: TRBV24-1; J: TRBJ2-1; size: few; DNA: TGTGCCACCAGTGACCCAGCCCTCGGCTCCTACAATGAGCAGTTCTTC; CDR3: CATSDPALGSYNEQFF
D: -; V: TRBV12-3/TRBV12-4; J: TRBJ2-3; size: few; DNA: TGTGCCAGCAGTGTAATTGGGTATGCGAGAACGGGGGTTACGCAGTATTTT; CDR3: CASSVIGYARTGVTQYF
D: -; V: TRBV18; J: TRBJ1-2; size: -; DNA: TGTGCCAGCTCACCGAATATTGCCGATGGCTACACCTTC; CDR3: CASSPNIADGYTF
D: -; V: TRBV24-1; J: TRBJ2-3; size: -; DNA: TGTGCCACCAGCAGCACAGATACGCAGTATTTT; CDR3: CATSSTDTQYF
D: -; V: TRBV12-3/TRBV12-4; J: TRBJ1-5; size: -; DNA: TGTGCCAGCAGCCCAGGAGGGGTGACCCAGCATTTT; CDR3: CASSPGGVTQHF
D: TRBD2; V: TRBV7-2; J: TRBJ2-3; size: -; DNA: TGTGCCAGCAGCTTAAGTAGCGGGGCTGTGATTAGCACAGATACGCAGTATTTT; CDR3: CASSLSSGAVISTDTQYF
D: -; V: TRBV7-2; J: TRBJ2-2; size: -; DNA: TGTGCCAGCAGCCCCAGCCTCACCGGGGAGCTGTTTTTT; CDR3: CASSPSLTGELFF
D: -; V: TRBV11-2; J: TRBJ2-7; size: -; DNA: TGTGCCAGCAGCCCCTGGGGCTTTGAGCAGTACTTC; CDR3: CASSPWGFEQYF
D: TRBD1; V: TRBV7-9; J: TRBJ2-7; size: few; DNA: TGTGCCAGCAGCTTAGGGGGTGCAGGGGGCGAGCAGTACTTC; CDR3: CASSLGGAGGEQYF
D: TRBD2; V: TRBV14; J: TRBJ2-1; size: few; DNA: TGTGCCAGCAGCCAAGTCCTAGCGGGAGTGGGGGACAATGAGCAGTTCTTC; CDR3: CASSQVLAGVGDNEQFF
D: -; V: TRBV7-9; J: TRBJ1-6; size: -; DNA: TGTGCCAGCAGCCCACTGACGCAGATTTCACCCCTCCACTTT; CDR3: CASSPLTQISPLHF
D: -; V: TRBV6-2/TRBV6-3; J: TRBJ2-7; size: few; DNA: TGTGCCAGCAGTTACCTCTTGATCGGCCAGCCTTGGATGGGGGAGCAGTACTTC; CDR3: CASSYLLIGQPWMGEQYF
D: -; V: TRBV19; J: TRBJ1-1; size: -; DNA: TGTGCCAGTACCCTGGGGGCAGAAGCTTTCTTT; CDR3: CASTLGAEAFF
D: TRBD1; V: TRBV4-3; J: TRBJ2-7; size: few; DNA: TGCGCCAGCAGCCAAGCAGACAGGGCCTACGAGCAGTACTTC; CDR3: CASSQADRAYEQYF
D: -; V: TRBV7-8; J: TRBJ1-1; size: -; DNA: TGTGCCAGCAGCTTAATGTTATCCGGGCAGACTGAAGCTTTCTTT; CDR3: CASSLMLSGQTEAFF
D: -; V: TRBV5-6; J: TRBJ2-5; size: few; DNA: TGTGCCAGCAGCTTCGCGGCCCAAGAGACCCAGTACTTC; CDR3: CASSFAAQETQYF
D: TRBD2; V: TRBV24-1; J: TRBJ2-1; size: few; DNA: TGTGCCACCAGTGATTTGGAGCGGGATAAAAACAATGAGCAGTTCTTC; CDR3: CATSDLERDKNNEQFF
D: -; V: TRBV19; J: TRBJ1-1; size: -; DNA: TGTGCCAGTAGTATAGAATCAGGGAGGATTACTGAAGCTTTCTTT; CDR3: CASSIESGRITEAFF